The T cell receptor (beta chain) under discussion was sequenced for a study of blood T cells in healthy people across ages. PCR was performed a second time for roughly 6 to 12 cycles using a sample-barcoded 5' primer and a J-beta primer mix. MiXCR was run by TCRdb on the 5' RACE reads, yielding one entry per CDR3 protein. The data show hundreds of thousands of distinct CDR3 sequences, 44% seen once. CDR1 is SQVTM and CDR2 is ANQGSEA in the germline V gene. The germline V and J ends were trimmed by 4 bases and 6 bases, with 20 bases remaining between them. CDR3 length equals 15 residues. This clonotype was observed a single time.

The clonotype was recovered from a man aged 55 to 70 in good health. Sequencing was performed on blood. The rearrangement links TRBV29-1 to TRBJ2-3; D unclear. The CDR3 spells CSVVRSFDIQDTQYF. The CDR3 DNA reads as TGCAGCGTTGTCCGCAGTTTCGACATACAGGATACGCAGTATTTT.